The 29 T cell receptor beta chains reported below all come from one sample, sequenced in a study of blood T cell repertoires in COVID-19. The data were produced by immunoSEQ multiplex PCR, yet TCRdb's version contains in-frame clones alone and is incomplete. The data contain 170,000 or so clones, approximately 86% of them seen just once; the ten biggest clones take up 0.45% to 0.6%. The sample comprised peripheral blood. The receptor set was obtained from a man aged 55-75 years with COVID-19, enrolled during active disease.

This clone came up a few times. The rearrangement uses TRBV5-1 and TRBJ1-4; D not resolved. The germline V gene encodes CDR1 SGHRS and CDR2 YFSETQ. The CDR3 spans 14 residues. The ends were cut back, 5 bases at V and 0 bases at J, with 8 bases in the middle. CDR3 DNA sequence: TGCGCCAGCAGTGAACTGACAACTAATGAAAAACTGTTTTTT. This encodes CASSELTTNEKLFF. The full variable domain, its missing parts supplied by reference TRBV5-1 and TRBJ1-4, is KAGVTQTPRYLIKTRGQQVTLSCSPISGHRSVSWYQQTPGQGLQFLFEYFSETQRNKGNFPGRFSGRQFSNSRSEMNVSTLELGDSALYLCASSELTTNEKLFFGSGTQLSVL.

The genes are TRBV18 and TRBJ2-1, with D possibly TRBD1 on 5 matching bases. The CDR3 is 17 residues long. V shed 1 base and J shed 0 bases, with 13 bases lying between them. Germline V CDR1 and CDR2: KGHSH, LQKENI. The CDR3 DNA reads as TGTGCCAGCTCACCACAGGGGCCTCCAAGCTCCTACAATGAGCAGTTCTTC. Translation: CASSPQGPPSSYNEQFF.

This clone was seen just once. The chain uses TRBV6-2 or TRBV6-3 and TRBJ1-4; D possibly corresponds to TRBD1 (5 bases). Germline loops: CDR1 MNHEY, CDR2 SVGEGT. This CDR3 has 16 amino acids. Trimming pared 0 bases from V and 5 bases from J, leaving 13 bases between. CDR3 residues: CASSYSGQLRNEKLFF. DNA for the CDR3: TGTGCCAGCAGTTACTCGGGGCAGCTTCGAAATGAAAAACTGTTTTTT.

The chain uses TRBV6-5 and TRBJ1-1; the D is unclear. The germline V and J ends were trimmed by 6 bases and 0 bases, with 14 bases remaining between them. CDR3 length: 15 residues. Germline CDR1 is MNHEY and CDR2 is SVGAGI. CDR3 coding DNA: TGTGCCAGCAGATCGATGGGAGCCCTGAACACTGAAGCTTTCTTT. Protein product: CASRSMGALNTEAFF.

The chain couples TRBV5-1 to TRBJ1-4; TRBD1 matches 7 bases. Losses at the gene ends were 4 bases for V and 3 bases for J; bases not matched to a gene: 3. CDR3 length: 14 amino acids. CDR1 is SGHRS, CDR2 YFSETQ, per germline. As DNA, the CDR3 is TGCGCCAGCAGCGTGGGACAGCCTAATGAAAAACTGTTTTTT. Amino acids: CASSVGQPNEKLFF.

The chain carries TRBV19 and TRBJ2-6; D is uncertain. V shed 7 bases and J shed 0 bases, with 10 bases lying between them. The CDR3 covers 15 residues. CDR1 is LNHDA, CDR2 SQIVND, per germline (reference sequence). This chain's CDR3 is CASTLQTSGANVLTF. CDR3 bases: TGTGCCAGTACCCTACAGACCTCTGGGGCCAACGTCCTGACTTTC.

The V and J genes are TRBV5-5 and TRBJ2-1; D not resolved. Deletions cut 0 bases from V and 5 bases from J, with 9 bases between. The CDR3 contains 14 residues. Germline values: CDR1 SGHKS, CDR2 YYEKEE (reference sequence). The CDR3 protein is CASSLDSYHNEQFF. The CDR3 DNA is TGTGCCAGCAGCTTGGATAGCTACCACAATGAGCAGTTCTTC.

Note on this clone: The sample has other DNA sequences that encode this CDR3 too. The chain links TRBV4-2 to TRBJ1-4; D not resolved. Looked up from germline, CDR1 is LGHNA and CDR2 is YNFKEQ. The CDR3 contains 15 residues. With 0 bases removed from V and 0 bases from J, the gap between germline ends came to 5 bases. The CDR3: CASSQDSATNEKLFF. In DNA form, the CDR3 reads TGTGCCAGCAGCCAAGACAGCGCAACTAATGAAAAACTGTTTTTT.

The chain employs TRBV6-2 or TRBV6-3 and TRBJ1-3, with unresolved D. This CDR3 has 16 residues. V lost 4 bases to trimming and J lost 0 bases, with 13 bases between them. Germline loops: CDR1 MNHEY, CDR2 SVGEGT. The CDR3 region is CASSSSSESSGNTIYF. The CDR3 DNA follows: TGTGCCAGCAGTTCGTCGTCCGAGAGCTCTGGAAACACCATATATTTT.

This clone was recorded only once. The CDR3 DNA reads TGTGCCAGCAGTTACATTGGGAGATCGAACACTGAAGCTTTCTTT. Amino acids: CASSYIGRSNTEAFF. The chain is built from TRBV6-2 or TRBV6-3 and TRBJ1-1; no clear D gene. Between the trimmed V and J ends, which lost 2 bases and 1 base, there was a span of 11 bases. The CDR3 is 15 amino acids. Germline V CDR1 and CDR2: MNHEY, SVGEGT.

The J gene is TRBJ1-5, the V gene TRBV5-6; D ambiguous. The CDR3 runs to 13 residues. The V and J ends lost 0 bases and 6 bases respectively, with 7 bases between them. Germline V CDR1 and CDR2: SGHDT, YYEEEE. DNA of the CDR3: TGTGCCAGCAGCTTGGCCATCGGTCAGCCCCAGCATTTT. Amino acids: CASSLAIGQPQHF.

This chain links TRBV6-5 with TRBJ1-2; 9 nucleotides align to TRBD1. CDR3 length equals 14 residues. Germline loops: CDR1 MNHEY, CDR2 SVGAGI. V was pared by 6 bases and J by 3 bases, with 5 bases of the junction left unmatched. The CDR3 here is CASSPGDRDYGYTF. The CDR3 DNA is TGTGCCAGCAGCCCGGGGGACAGGGACTATGGCTACACCTTC.

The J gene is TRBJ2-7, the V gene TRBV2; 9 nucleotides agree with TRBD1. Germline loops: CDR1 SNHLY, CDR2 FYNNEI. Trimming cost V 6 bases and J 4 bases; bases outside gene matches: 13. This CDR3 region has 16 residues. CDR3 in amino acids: CASRAYPTGGRYEQYF. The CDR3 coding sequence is TGTGCCAGCAGAGCCTACCCGACAGGGGGGCGATACGAGCAGTACTTC.

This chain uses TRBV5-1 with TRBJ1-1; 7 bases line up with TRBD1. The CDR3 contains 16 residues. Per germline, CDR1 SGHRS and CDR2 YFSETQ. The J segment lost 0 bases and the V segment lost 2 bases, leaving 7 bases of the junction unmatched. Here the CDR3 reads CASSFRTGNVNTEAFF. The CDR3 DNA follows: TGCGCCAGCAGCTTCAGGACAGGAAACGTGAACACTGAAGCTTTCTTT.

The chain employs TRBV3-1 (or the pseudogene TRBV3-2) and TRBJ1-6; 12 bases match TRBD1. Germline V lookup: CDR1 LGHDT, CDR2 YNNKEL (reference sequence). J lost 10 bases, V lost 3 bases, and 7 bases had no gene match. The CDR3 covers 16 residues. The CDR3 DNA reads TGTGCCAGCAGCCAGGTTAGGGGACAGGGGGCCTCACCCCTCCACTTT. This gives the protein CASSQVRGQGASPLHF.

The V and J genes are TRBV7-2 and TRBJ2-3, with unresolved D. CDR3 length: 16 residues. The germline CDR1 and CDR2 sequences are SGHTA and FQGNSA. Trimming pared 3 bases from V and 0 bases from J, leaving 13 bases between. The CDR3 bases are TGTGCCAGCAGCTTTAGGAGATACGTTAGCACAGATACGCAGTATTTT. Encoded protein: CASSFRRYVSTDTQYF.

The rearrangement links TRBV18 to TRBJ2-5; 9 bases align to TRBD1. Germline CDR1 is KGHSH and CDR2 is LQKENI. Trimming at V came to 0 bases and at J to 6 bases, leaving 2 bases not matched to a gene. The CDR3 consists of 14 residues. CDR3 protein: CASSPPTGGKTQYF. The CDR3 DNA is TGTGCCAGCTCACCACCGACAGGGGGAAAGACCCAGTACTTC.

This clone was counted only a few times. As DNA, the CDR3 is TGCGCCAGCAGCTTGCGGACAGGGGTCGCTGAAGCTTTCTTT. Its protein product is CASSLRTGVAEAFF. The chain is built from TRBV5-1 and TRBJ1-1, with TRBD1 matching 9 bases. The CDR3 contains 14 residues. V was clipped by 1 base and J by 6 bases; unmatched bases: 4. Germline V lookup: CDR1 SGHRS, CDR2 YFSETQ.

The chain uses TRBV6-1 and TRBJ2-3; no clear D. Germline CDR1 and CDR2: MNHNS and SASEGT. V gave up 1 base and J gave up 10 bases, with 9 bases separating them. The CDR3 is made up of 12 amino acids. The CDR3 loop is CASSEDIGAQYF. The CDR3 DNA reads TGTGCCAGCAGTGAAGATATAGGAGCGCAGTATTTT.

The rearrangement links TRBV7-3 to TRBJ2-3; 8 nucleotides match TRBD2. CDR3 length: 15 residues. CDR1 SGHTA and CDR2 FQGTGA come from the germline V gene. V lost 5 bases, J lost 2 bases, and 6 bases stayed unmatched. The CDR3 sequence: CASSGSGANTDTQYF. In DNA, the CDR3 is TGTGCCAGCAGCGGTAGCGGGGCGAACACAGATACGCAGTATTTT.

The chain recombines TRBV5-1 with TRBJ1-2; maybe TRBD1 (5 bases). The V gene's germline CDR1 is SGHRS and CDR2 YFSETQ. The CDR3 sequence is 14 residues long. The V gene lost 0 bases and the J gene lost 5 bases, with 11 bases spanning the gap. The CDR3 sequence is CASSLGGQGYGYTF. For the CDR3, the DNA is TGCGCCAGCAGCTTGGGAGGTCAGGGATATGGCTACACCTTC.

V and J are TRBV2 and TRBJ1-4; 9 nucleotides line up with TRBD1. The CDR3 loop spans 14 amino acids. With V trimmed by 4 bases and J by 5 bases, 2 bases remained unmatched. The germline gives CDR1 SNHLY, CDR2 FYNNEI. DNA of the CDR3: TGTGCCAGCAGTGTTGGGACAGGGAATGAAAAACTGTTTTTT. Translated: CASSVGTGNEKLFF.

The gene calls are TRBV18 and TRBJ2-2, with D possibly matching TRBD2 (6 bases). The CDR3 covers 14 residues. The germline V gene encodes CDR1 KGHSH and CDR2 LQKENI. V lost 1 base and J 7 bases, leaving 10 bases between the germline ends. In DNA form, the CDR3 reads TGTGCCAGCTCACCACTTGGCGGGAACGGGGAGCTGTTTTTT. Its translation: CASSPLGGNGELFF.

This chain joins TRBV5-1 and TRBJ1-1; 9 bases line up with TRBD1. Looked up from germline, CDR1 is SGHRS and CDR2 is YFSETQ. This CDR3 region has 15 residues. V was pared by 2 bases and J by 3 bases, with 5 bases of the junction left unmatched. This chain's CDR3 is CASSLQGAWDTEAFF. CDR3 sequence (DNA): TGCGCCAGCAGCTTACAGGGGGCATGGGACACTGAAGCTTTCTTT. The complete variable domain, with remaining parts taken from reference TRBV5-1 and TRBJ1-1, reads KAGVTQTPRYLIKTRGQQVTLSCSPISGHRSVSWYQQTPGQGLQFLFEYFSETQRNKGNFPGRFSGRQFSNSRSEMNVSTLELGDSALYLCASSLQGAWDTEAFFGQGTRLTVV.

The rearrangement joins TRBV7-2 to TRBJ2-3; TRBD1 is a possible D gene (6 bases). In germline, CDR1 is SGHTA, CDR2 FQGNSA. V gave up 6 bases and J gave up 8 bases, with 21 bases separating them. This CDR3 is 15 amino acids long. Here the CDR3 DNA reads TGTGCCAGCAGTCCCCCCGGAACAGGGCAGAGTACGCAGTATTTT. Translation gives CASSPPGTGQSTQYF.

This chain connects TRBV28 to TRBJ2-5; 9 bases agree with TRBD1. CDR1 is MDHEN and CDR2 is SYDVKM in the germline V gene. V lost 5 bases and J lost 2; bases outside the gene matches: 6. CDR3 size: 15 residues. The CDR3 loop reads CASSDRDRVQETQYF. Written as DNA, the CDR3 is TGTGCCAGCAGTGATCGGGACAGGGTACAAGAGACCCAGTACTTC.

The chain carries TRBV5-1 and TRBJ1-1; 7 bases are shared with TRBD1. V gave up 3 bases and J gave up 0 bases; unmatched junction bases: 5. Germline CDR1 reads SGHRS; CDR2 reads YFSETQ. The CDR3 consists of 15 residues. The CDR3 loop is CASSSNTGVNTEAFF. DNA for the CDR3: TGCGCCAGCAGCTCAAATACAGGGGTGAACACTGAAGCTTTCTTT.

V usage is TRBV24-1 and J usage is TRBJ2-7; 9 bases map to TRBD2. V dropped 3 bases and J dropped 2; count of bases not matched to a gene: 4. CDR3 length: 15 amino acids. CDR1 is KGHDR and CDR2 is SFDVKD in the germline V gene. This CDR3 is CATSDSGRTPYEQYF. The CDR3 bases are TGTGCCACCAGTGATAGCGGGAGGACTCCCTACGAGCAGTACTTC.

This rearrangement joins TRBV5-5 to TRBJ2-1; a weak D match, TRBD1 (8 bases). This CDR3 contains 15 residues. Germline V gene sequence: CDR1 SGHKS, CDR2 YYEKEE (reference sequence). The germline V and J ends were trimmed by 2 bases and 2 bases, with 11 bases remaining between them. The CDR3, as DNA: TGTGCCAGCAGCTTTACAGGGGGGGCCTACAATGAGCAGTTCTTC. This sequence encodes CASSFTGGAYNEQFF.